These 16 T cell receptor beta chains were sequenced from one sample in a study of identical twins. TCRdb itself ran the 5' RACE reads through MiXCR, one entry per CDR3 protein. The table records around 650,000 distinct CDR3 sequences, about 7.6% of them present only once. The same data also contributed to another study, on yellow fever vaccine responses in identical twins.

Sequencing input: PBMCs. The receptors come from a woman aged 18-35 years in good health.

The table lists this clonotype with a count of one. The J gene is TRBJ2-3, the V gene TRBV28; D is unresolved. The CDR3 has 9 amino acids. In germline, CDR1 is MDHEN, CDR2 SYDVKM. Trimming removed 6 bases from V and 7 bases from J, with 2 bases in between. The CDR3, as DNA: TGTGCCAGCAGGTATACGCAGTATTTT. As protein: CASRYTQYF.

This clonotype was picked up a small number of times. The chain carries TRBV6-5 and TRBJ2-3; unclear D gene. With 0 bases removed from V and 1 base from J, the gap between germline ends came to 8 bases. The CDR3 runs to 15 residues. Germline V gene lookup returns CDR1 MNHEY and CDR2 SVGAGI. The CDR3 DNA reads TGTGCCAGCAGTTACTCCACGACTCGCACAGATACGCAGTATTTT. Protein product: CASSYSTTRTDTQYF.

Comment on this clonotype: Possible read error: a much larger clone is one base away. This chain connects TRBV29-1 to TRBJ2-7, with D tentatively TRBD1 (6 bases). V gave up 8 bases and J gave up 6 bases, with 14 bases separating them. Germline values: CDR1 SQVTM, CDR2 ANQGSEA. The CDR3 extends over 11 amino acids. The CDR3 spells CSTIRGFEQYF. CDR3 coding DNA: TGCAGCACGATCAGGGGCTTCGAGCAGTACTTC.

The chain couples TRBV3-1 to TRBJ2-5, with D maybe TRBD2 (6 bases). This CDR3 is built from 16 residues. V was pared by 2 bases and J by 0 bases, with 13 bases between. Germline CDR1 reads LGHDT; CDR2 reads YNNKEL (reference sequence). CDR3: CASSQSLARYQETQYF. The CDR3 region has the DNA TGTGCCAGCAGCCAATCGCTAGCGAGGTACCAAGAGACCCAGTACTTC.

This clonotype was seen at least ten times. The V and J genes are TRBV29-1 and TRBJ1-1; TRBD1 agrees at 8 bases. With 6 bases clipped from V and 1 base from J, the junction kept 10 bases outside the gene matches. The germline V gene has CDR1 SQVTM and CDR2 ANQGSEA. The CDR3 runs 15 residues. The chain's CDR3 is CSVIPGTGRNTEAFF. CDR3 in DNA: TGCAGCGTCATCCCTGGGACAGGTCGGAACACTGAAGCTTTCTTT.

V gene TRBV5-1 combines with J gene TRBJ2-5; D call uncertain. V lost 5 bases and J lost 5, with 10 bases in between. The CDR3 runs to 12 residues. Germline CDR1 is SGHRS and CDR2 is YFSETQ. CDR3 DNA sequence: TGCGCCAGCAGTACCGATCGGGAGACCCAGTACTTC. Translating gives CASSTDRETQYF.

The rearrangement uses TRBV18 and TRBJ2-2, with D tentatively TRBD2 (5 bases). This CDR3 spans 15 amino acids. Germline CDR1 reads KGHSH; CDR2 reads LQKENI. V was pared by 3 bases and J by 0 bases, with 8 bases between. CDR3 bases: TGTGCCAGCTCACCGGCAGCGGCGAACACCGGGGAGCTGTTTTTT. It is translated as CASSPAAANTGELFF.

The CDR3 DNA is TGCAGCGTTGAACCCGGGGACGGTGGCTACACCTTC. Encoded protein: CSVEPGDGGYTF. The chain carries TRBV29-1 and TRBJ1-2; possibly TRBD1 for D (5 bases). Germline V gene lookup returns CDR1 SQVTM and CDR2 ANQGSEA. This CDR3 spans 12 amino acids. V was clipped by 2 bases and J by 7 bases, with 11 bases between them. The whole variable domain, remainder taken from reference TRBV29-1 and TRBJ1-2, is SAVISQKPSRDICQRGTSLTIQCQVDSQVTMMFWYRQQPGQSLTLIATANQGSEATYESGFVIDKFPISRPNLTFSTLTVSNMSPEDSSIYLCSVEPGDGGYTFGSGTRLTVV.

This clonotype was detected only a few times. This chain uses TRBV29-1 with TRBJ1-1; maybe TRBD1 (6 bases). The CDR3 has 14 amino acids. Germline V gene data show CDR1 as SQVTM and CDR2 as ANQGSEA. With 2 bases removed from V and 1 base from J, the gap between germline ends came to 11 bases. CDR3 coding DNA: TGCAGCGTTGAAAGGCGGGGGCCGAACACTGAAGCTTTCTTT. This codes for CSVERRGPNTEAFF.

This clonotype has just a few counts. The chain joins TRBV20-1 to TRBJ2-5; D not certain. CDR3 size: 12 residues. V was trimmed by 6 bases and J by 5 bases, leaving 13 bases between them. Germline assignment: CDR1 DFQATT and CDR2 SNEGSKA (reference sequence). CDR3 nucleotide sequence: TGCAGTGCCAGAACCCTGTGGGAGACCCAGTACTTC. This encodes CSARTLWETQYF.

This clonotype was detected only a few times. The chain is built from TRBV5-6 and TRBJ2-1; TRBD2 matches at 7 bases. With 0 bases clipped from V and 5 bases from J, the junction kept 5 bases outside the gene matches. Germline assignment: CDR1 SGHDT and CDR2 YYEEEE. This CDR3 contains 15 residues. CDR3 sequence reads: CASSLVPSGNNEQFF. The CDR3 DNA sequence: TGTGCCAGCAGCTTGGTTCCTAGCGGAAACAATGAGCAGTTCTTC. Using reference TRBV5-6 and TRBJ2-1 for the parts outside the CDR3, the full variable domain is DAGVTQSPTHLIKTRGQQVTLRCSPKSGHDTVSWYQQALGQGPQFIFQYYEEEERQRGNFPDRFSGHQFPNYSSELNVNALLLGDSALYLCASSLVPSGNNEQFFGPGTRLTVL.

This clonotype was recorded a few times. The chain uses TRBV3-1 and TRBJ2-1; D might be TRBD2 (5 bases). There are 14 residues in the CDR3. Per germline, CDR1 LGHDT and CDR2 YNNKEL (reference sequence). The V end lost 2 bases, the J end lost 4 bases, and 9 bases lay between the germline ends. The DNA of the CDR3 is TGTGCCAGCAGCCAATATACTAGTTACAATGAGCAGTTCTTC. This translates into CASSQYTSYNEQFF.

This clonotype has a count of ten or more. V usage is TRBV18 and J usage is TRBJ2-6; TRBD2 agrees at 9 bases. Trimming removed 1 base from V and 4 bases from J; junction bases left unmatched: 8. The CDR3 spans 18 residues. In germline, CDR1 is KGHSH, CDR2 LQKENI. The CDR3 loop reads CASSPRRGGSEGANVLTF. In nucleotides, the CDR3 is TGTGCCAGCTCACCACGGCGGGGGGGCTCGGAAGGGGCCAACGTCCTGACTTTC. The whole variable domain, remainder taken from reference TRBV18 and TRBJ2-6, is NAGVMQNPRHLVRRRGQEARLRCSPMKGHSHVYWYRQLPEEGLKFMVYLQKENIIDESGMPKERFSAEFPKEGPSILRIQQVVRGDSAAYFCASSPRRGGSEGANVLTFGAGSRLTVL.

Only a few counts were recorded for this clonotype. The chain employs TRBV7-9 and TRBJ2-1, with D hard to call. From germline, CDR1 is SEHNR and CDR2 FQNEAQ (reference sequence). Trimming cost V 3 bases and J 2 bases, with 14 bases left between them. This CDR3 has 16 residues. In DNA, the CDR3 is TGTGCCAGCAGCTTCCGGGCCCCTGGGGCCTACAATGAGCAGTTCTTC. It translates to CASSFRAPGAYNEQFF.

The chain couples TRBV2 to TRBJ2-3; D unresolved. The CDR3 runs 13 residues. The ends were cut back, 7 bases at V and 1 base at J, with 9 bases in the middle. Germline values: CDR1 SNHLY, CDR2 FYNNEI. DNA for the CDR3: TGTGCCAGCATAGGCAGCCGCACAGATACGCAGTATTTT. It encodes CASIGSRTDTQYF.

This chain joins TRBV7-9 and TRBJ1-5; D is unresolved. Trimming took off 11 bases at V and 2 bases at J, with 10 bases between the two ends. The CDR3 covers 12 residues. The germline gives CDR1 SEHNR, CDR2 FQNEAQ (reference sequence). CDR3 amino acids: CAGEDGNQPQHF. CDR3 DNA: TGTGCCGGGGAGGATGGCAATCAGCCCCAGCATTTT. Complete variable domain (other parts from reference TRBV7-9 and TRBJ1-5): DTGVSQNPRHKITKRGQNVTFRCDPISEHNRLYWYRQTLGQGPEFLTYFQNEAQLEKSRLLSDRFSAERPKGSFSTLEIQRTEQGDSAMYLCAGEDGNQPQHFGDGTRLSIL.